These T cell receptor beta chains were read from a single sample in a study of shared clonotypes between healthy human individuals. Assay: immunoSEQ multiplex PCR; the TCRdb copy retains only in-frame clones and omits some. The sample consists of some 2,000,000 clones, more than 90% of them appearing once. The specimen sequenced was naive CD4+ T cells sorted from blood. These receptors all stem from a man aged 18 to 30 in good health. Each CDR3 is given without its conserved first and last residue. The order of the fields is clone size, J gene, V gene, CDR3 protein. Where a row states a size, it is once, few, many or the class of an expanded clone; other rows omit it.

-	TRBJ2-1	TRBV6-6	ASSSRTSSLDGQF
once	TRBJ2-1	TRBV5-1	ASSFSGLVFGGSSYNEQF
-	TRBJ2-3	TRBV28	ASSLSGPDTQY
-	TRBJ2-5	TRBV21-1	ASSKVSREQETQY
-	TRBJ1-4	TRBV7-8	ASSLGLEEKLF
-	TRBJ1-1	TRBV5-5	ASSLEGSNTEAF
-	TRBJ2-7	TRBV7-2	ASRPGTGGRQY
-	TRBJ2-4	TRBV7-2	ASSLDPGGSKNIQY
-	TRBJ1-5	TRBV6-1	ASSTVTGSNQPQH
-	TRBJ2-3	TRBV6-5	ASSYSASGSRSQY
-	TRBJ2-1	TRBV15	ATSREKGSYNEQF
-	TRBJ1-2	TRBV7-6	ASSSWSGDSFYGYT
-	TRBJ1-1	TRBV6-1	ASSVRGWSTEAF
-	TRBJ2-1	TRBV4-1	ASSPVGGLGQGEQF
-	TRBJ2-7	TRBV6-1	ASSGRTGAYEQY
-	TRBJ2-5	TRBV5-1	ASSPAGGETQY
-	TRBJ2-7	TRBV5-1	ASSLDSGSNDEQY
-	TRBJ1-1	TRBV28	ASSLAERTGTEAF
-	TRBJ2-2	TRBV2	ASSVSPANTGELF
-	TRBJ2-1	TRBV11-2	ASSWTRESSYNEQF
few	TRBJ2-7	TRBV7-9	ASSSPGTYEQY
once	TRBJ2-6	TRBV27	ASSSLAAGANVLT
-	TRBJ2-7	TRBV27	ASSLKTDSTYEQY
-	TRBJ1-5	TRBV28	ASSLSRRQPSLGNQPQH
-	TRBJ1-1	TRBV28	ASSGFGQSMNTEAF
-	TRBJ1-4	TRBV4-1	ASSATGVGYEKLF
-	TRBJ1-4	TRBV25-1	ASTPSQGAREKLF
-	TRBJ2-3	TRBV6-5	ASTLGGSDTQY
-	TRBJ2-1	TRBV5-1	ASSLVQGKDNEQF
-	TRBJ2-2	TRBV11-3	ASTGGRLAGASTSTGELF